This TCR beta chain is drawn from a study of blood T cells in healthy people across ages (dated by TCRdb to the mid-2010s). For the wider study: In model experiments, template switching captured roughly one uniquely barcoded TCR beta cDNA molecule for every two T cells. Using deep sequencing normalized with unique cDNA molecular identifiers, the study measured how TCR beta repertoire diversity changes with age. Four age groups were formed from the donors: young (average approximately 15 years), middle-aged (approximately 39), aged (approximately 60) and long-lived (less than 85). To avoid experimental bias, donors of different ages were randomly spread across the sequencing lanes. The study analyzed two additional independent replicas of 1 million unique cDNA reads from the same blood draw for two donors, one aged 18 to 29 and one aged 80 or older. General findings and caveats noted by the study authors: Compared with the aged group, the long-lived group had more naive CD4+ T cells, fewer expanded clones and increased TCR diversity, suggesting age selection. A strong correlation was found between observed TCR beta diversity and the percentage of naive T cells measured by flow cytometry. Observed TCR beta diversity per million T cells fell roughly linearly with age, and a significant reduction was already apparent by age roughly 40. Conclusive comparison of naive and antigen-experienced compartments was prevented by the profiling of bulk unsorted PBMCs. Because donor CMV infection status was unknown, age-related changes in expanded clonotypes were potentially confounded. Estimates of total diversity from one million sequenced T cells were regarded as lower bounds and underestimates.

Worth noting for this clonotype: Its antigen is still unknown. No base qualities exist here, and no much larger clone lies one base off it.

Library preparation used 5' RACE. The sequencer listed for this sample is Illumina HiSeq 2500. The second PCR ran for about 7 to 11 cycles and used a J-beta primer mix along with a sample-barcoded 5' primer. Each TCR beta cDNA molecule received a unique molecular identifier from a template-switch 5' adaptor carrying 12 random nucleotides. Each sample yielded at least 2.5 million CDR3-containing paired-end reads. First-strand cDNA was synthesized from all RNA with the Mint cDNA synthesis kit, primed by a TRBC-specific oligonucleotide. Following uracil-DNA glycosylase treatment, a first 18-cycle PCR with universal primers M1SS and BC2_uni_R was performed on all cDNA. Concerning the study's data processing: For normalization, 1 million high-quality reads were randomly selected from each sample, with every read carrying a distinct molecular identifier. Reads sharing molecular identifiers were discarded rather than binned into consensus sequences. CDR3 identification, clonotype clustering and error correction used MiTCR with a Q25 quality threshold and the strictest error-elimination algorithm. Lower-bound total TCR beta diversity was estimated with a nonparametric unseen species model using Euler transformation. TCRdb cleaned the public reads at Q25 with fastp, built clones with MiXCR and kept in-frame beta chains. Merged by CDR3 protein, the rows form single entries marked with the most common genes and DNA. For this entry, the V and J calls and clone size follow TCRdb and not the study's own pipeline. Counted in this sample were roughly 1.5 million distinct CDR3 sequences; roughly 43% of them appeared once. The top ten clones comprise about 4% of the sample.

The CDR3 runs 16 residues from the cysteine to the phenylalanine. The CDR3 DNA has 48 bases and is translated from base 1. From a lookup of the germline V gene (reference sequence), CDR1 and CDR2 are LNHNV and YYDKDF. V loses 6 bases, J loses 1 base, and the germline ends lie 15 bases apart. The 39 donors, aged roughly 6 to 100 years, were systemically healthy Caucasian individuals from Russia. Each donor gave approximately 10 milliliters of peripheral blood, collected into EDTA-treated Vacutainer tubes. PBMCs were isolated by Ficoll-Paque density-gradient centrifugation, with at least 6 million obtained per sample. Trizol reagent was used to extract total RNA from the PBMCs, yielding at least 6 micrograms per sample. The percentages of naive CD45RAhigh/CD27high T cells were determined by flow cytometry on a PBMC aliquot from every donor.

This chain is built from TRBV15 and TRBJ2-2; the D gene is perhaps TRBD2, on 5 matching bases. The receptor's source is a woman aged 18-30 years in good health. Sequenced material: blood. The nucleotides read TGTGCCACCAGACTTACCGACTACAGGAACACCGGGGAGCTGTTTTTT. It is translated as CATRLTDYRNTGELFF.